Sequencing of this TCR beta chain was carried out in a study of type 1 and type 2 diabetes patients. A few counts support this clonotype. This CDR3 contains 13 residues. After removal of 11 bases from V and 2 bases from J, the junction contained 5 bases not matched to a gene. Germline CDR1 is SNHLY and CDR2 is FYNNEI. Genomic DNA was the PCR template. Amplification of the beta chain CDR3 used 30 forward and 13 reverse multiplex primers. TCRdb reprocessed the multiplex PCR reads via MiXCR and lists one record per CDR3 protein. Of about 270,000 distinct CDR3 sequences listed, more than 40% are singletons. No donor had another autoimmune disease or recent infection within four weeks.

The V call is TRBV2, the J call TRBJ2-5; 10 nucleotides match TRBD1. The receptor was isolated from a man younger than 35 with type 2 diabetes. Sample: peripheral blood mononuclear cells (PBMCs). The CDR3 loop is CALRDRGQETQYF. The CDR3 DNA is TGTGCCCTCCGGGACAGGGGTCAAGAGACCCAGTACTTC.